This T cell receptor beta chain came from a study of cytomegalovirus exposure and HLA in healthy donors. Germline CDR1 and CDR2: MNHEY and SVGAGI. V was pared by 6 bases and J by 10 bases, with 16 bases between. The CDR3 has 13 amino acids. Study-wide results and caveats: Indistinguishable V segments, including TRBV6-2 and TRBV6-3, were excluded. Associated with cytomegalovirus, according to the listing, were about 160 TCR beta chains.

As concerns this clone: Its antigen is undetermined.

PCR involved 60 Vbeta and 13 Jbeta primers. TCRdb keeps only in-frame clones here, not all; method: immunoSEQ multiplex PCR. This sample has about 130,000 clones; 78% occur once, and the top ten carry more than 3%. This clonotype was obtained from a middle-aged man in good health and CMV-seronegative. The rearrangement uses TRBV6-5 and TRBJ2-1; D is possibly TRBD1 (6 bases). Sequencing was done on a sample of PBMCs. The DNA of the CDR3 is TGTGCCAGCAGCCCAAAACAGGGAAGGGAGCAGTTCTTC. Translation gives CASSPKQGREQFF.